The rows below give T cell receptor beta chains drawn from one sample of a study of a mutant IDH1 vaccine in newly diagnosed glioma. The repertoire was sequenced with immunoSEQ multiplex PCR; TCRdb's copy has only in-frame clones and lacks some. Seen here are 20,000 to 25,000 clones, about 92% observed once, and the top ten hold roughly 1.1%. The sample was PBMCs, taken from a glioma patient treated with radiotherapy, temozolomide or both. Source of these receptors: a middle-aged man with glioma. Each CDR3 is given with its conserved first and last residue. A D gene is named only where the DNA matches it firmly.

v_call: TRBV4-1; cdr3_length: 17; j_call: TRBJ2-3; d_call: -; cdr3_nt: TGCGCCAGCAGCCAAGGTCTTACCGGGACTTTCACAGATACGCAGTATTTT; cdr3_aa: CASSQGLTGTFTDTQYF
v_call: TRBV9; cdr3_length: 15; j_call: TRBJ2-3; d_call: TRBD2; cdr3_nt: TGTGCCAGCAGCGTGCTGGCGGGGGGTACAGATACGCAGTATTTT; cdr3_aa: CASSVLAGGTDTQYF
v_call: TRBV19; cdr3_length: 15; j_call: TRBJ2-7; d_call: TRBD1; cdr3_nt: TGTGCCAGTAGTGTGACAGGGGGCAGGTCCTACGAGCAGTACTTC; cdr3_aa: CASSVTGGRSYEQYF
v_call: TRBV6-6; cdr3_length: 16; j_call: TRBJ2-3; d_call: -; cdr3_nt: TGTGCCAGCAGTTACGTGCAGGCTGCGAGCACAGATACGCAGTATTTT; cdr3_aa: CASSYVQAASTDTQYF
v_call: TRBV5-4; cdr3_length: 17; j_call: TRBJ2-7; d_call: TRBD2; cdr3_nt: TGTGCCAGCAGCTTGGGACTAGCGGGGTTTAGCTCCTACGAGCAGTACTTC; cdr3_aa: CASSLGLAGFSSYEQYF
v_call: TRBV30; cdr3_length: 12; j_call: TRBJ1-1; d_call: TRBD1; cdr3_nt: TGTGCCTGGAGTGTAGGGACAGGGGACGCTTTCTTT; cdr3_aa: CAWSVGTGDAFF
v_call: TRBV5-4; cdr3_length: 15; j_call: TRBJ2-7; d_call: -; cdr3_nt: TGTGCCAGCAGCTTCTTAGGAGATTACTCCTACGAGCAGTACTTC; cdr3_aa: CASSFLGDYSYEQYF
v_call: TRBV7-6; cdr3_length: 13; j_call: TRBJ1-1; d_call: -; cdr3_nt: TGTGCCAGCAGCTATCTCGGGGACACTGAAGCTTTCTTT; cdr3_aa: CASSYLGDTEAFF
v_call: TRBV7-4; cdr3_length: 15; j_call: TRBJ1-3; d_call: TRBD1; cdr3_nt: TGTGCCAGCAGCCTCCGGGACAGGGCTGGAAACACCATATATTTT; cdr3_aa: CASSLRDRAGNTIYF
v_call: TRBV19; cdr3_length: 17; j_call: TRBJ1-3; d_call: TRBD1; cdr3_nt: TGTGCCAGCCGGGACAGACCGCAACCAAGCTCTGGAAACACCATATATTTT; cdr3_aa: CASRDRPQPSSGNTIYF
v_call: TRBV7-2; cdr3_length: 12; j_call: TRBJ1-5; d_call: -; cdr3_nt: TGTGCCAGCACCACGGGGAATCAGCCCCAGCATTTT; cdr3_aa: CASTTGNQPQHF
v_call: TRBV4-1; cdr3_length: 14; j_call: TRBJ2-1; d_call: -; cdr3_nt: TGCGCCAGCAGCCATCCCGCCAGGTTCAATGAGCAGTTCTTC; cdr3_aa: CASSHPARFNEQFF
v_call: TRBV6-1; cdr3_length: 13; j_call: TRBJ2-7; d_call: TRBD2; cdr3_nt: TGTGCCAGCAGTGAGGGACTAGCTTACGAGCAGTACTTC; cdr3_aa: CASSEGLAYEQYF
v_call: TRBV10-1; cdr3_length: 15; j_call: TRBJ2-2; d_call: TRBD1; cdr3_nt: TGCGCCAGCAGTGACGGACAGGGCTACACCGGGGAGCTGTTTTTT; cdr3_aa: CASSDGQGYTGELFF
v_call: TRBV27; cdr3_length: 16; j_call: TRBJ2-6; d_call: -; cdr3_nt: TGTGCCAGCAGTTTATCGAGTGGAGCTGGGGCCAACGTCCTGACTTTC; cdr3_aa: CASSLSSGAGANVLTF
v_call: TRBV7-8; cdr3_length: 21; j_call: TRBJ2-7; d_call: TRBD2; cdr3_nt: TGTGCCAGCAGCTTAGAGGGGCGGGGAAGACTTGCCAGCGGGAGTTTTGGCGAGCAGTACTTC; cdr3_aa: CASSLEGRGRLASGSFGEQYF
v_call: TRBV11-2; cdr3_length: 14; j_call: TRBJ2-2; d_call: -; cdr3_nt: TGTGCCAGCAGCTTCAGTCCCATAGCCGGGGAGCTGTTTTTT; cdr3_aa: CASSFSPIAGELFF
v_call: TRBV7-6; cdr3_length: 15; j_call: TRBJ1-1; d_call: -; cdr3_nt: TGTGCCAGCAGCTTACTGGGAGGGCGGAACACTGAAGCTTTCTTT; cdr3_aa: CASSLLGGRNTEAFF
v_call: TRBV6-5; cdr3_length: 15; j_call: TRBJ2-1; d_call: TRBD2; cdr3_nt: TGTGCCAGCAGTTACGGGGAGGGGTCCTACAATGAGCAGTTCTTC; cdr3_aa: CASSYGEGSYNEQFF
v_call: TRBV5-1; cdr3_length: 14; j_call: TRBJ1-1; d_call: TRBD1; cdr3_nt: TGCGCCAGCCGGAGAGGGGGCGCGGACACTGAAGCTTTCTTT; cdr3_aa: CASRRGGADTEAFF
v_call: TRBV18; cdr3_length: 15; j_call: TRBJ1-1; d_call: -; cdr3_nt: TGTGCCAGCTCACCACTCAGGTTGGGGGATGCTGAAGCTTTCTTT; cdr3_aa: CASSPLRLGDAEAFF
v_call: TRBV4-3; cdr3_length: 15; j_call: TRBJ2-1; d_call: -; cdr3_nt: TGCGCCAGCAGCCAAGGGACTGGGGTCTACAATGAGCAGTTCTTC; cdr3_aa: CASSQGTGVYNEQFF
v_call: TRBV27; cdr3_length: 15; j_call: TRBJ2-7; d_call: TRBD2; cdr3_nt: TGTGCCAGCAGTTTAACTAGCGGGCTAACCTACGAGCAGTACTTC; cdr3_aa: CASSLTSGLTYEQYF
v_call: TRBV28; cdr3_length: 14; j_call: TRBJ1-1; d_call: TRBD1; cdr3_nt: TGTGCCAGCAGCTTGACAGGGATGAACACTGAAGCTTTCTTT; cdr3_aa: CASSLTGMNTEAFF
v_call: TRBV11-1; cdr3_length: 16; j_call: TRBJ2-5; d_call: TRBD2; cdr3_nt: TGTGCCAGCAGCTTAGCGACGGGACTAGGGGGAGAGACCCAGTACTTC; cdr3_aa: CASSLATGLGGETQYF
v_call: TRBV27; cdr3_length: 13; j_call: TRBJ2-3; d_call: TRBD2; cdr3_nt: TGTGCCAGCAGACTAGCGGGATGGGATACGCAGTATTTT; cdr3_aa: CASRLAGWDTQYF
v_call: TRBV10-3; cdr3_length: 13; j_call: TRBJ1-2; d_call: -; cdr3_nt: TGTGCCATCAGTGATTCAGAGAACTATGGCTACACCTTC; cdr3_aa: CAISDSENYGYTF
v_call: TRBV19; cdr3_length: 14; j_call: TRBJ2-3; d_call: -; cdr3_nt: TGTGCCAGTAGTAATAGCCTATTTACAGATACGCAGTATTTT; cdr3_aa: CASSNSLFTDTQYF
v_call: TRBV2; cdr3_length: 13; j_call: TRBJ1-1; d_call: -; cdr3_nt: TGTGCCAGCAGACGGGACTCCCAGGGGAACGCTTTCTTT; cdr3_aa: CASRRDSQGNAFF